This is a list of T cell receptor beta chains from one sample in a study of cytomegalovirus exposure and HLA in healthy donors. Produced via immunoSEQ multiplex PCR; TCRdb's table is partial and in-frame only. Altogether fewer than 250,000 clones are present, around 87% being singletons, with the ten largest covering 2% to 2.5%. Sequences were obtained from PBMCs. The receptors derive from a woman younger than 30 in good health and CMV-seropositive. The CDR3 runs from the conserved cysteine through the conserved F or W. A D gene is named only where the DNA matches it firmly. Expanded clones get a size class; other rows say once, few or many, or leave the size out.

TRBJ2-3,NA,NA,TRBV20-1,TGCAGTGCTCCAGTGGATACGCAGTATTTT,CSAPVDTQYF
TRBJ2-5,NA,NA,TRBV9,TGTGCCAGCATGGGACAATTTGGAGAGACCCAGTACTTC,CASMGQFGETQYF
TRBJ1-5,NA,NA,TRBV30,TGTGCCTGGACGGCAGGACAAAATCAGCCCCAGCATTTT,CAWTAGQNQPQHF
TRBJ2-2,NA,NA,TRBV28,TGTGCCAGCAGTTTAGTATCGAGCGGGGAGCTGTTTTTT,CASSLVSSGELFF
TRBJ2-7,NA,TRBD2,TRBV29-1,TGCAGCGTGACTAGCGGGTACTCCTACGAGCAGTACTTC,CSVTSGYSYEQYF
TRBJ2-7,NA,NA,TRBV28,TGTGCCAGCAAAACAGGGCCCCTCGAGCAGTACTTC,CASKTGPLEQYF
TRBJ2-7,NA,NA,TRBV9,TGTGCCAGCAGCGTAGGTCAGGGGGGATACGAGCAGTACTTC,CASSVGQGGYEQYF
TRBJ2-3,NA,TRBD1,TRBV29-1,TGCAGCGTTGAAAACAGGGGGAATAGGGATACGCAGTATTTT,CSVENRGNRDTQYF
TRBJ2-3,NA,NA,TRBV10-1,TGCGCCAGCAGCCGGAGACCTAGCACAGATACGCAGTATTTT,CASSRRPSTDTQYF
TRBJ2-7,NA,TRBD1,TRBV5-5,TGTGCCAGCAGCCGTGGACAGGACGCCTACGAGCAGTACTTC,CASSRGQDAYEQYF
TRBJ2-7,NA,NA,TRBV29-1,TGCAGCGTTGAAGGGGCCAATCCCTACGAGCAGTACTTC,CSVEGANPYEQYF
TRBJ1-1,few,TRBD1,TRBV10-3,TGTGCCATCAGGCCGGGACAGATGAACACTGAAGCTTTCTTT,CAIRPGQMNTEAFF
TRBJ2-7,once,NA,TRBV19,TGTGCCAGTAGTATCTCCAGCTACGAGCAGTACTTC,CASSISSYEQYF
TRBJ2-7,NA,TRBD2,TRBV5-1,TGCGCCAGCAGCTTGGTACCGGGACTAGCGGGTTACTACGAGCAGTACTTC,CASSLVPGLAGYYEQYF
TRBJ1-4,once,NA,TRBV6-5,TGTGCCAGCCGACTAGGAGAAAAACTGTTTTTT,CASRLGEKLFF
TRBJ2-5,NA,NA,TRBV5-6,TGTGCCAGCAGCTCCGGGAGAGGAGAGACCCAGTACTTC,CASSSGRGETQYF
TRBJ2-7,NA,TRBD2,TRBV5-1,TGCGCCAGCAGCTTTAGCGGGTCCAGCCCCGAGCAGTACTTC,CASSFSGSSPEQYF
TRBJ2-1,NA,NA,TRBV27,TGTGCCAGCAGTAACCGGGACTTAGGGAATGAGCAGTTCTTC,CASSNRDLGNEQFF
TRBJ1-4,NA,NA,TRBV11-2,TGTGCCAGCAGCCCCGGGACAAATTATGAAAAACTGTTTTTT,CASSPGTNYEKLFF
TRBJ1-4,NA,NA,TRBV2,TGTGCCAGCAGTGGTCTGGGGGCTATTGAAAAACTGTTTTTT,CASSGLGAIEKLFF
TRBJ2-1,NA,NA,TRBV19,TGTGCCAGTAGTAGACTTGATTACAATGAGCAGTTCTTC,CASSRLDYNEQFF
TRBJ2-1,NA,TRBD2,TRBV13,TGTGCCAGCAGCTTTCCGGCTAGCGGGACCCCCTCCTACAATGAGCAGTTCTTC,CASSFPASGTPSYNEQFF
TRBJ2-7,few,TRBD1,TRBV5-6,TGTGCCAGCACCACTCGGGACAGCTACGAGCAGTACTTC,CASTTRDSYEQYF
TRBJ2-7,NA,TRBD2,TRBV14,TGTGCCAGCAGCCACCAGGGCGGGGGCGAGCAGTACTTC,CASSHQGGGEQYF
TRBJ1-2,NA,NA,TRBV5-1,TGCGCCAGCAGCAGCGACGATGGCTACACCTTC,CASSSDDGYTF
TRBJ2-2,NA,TRBD1,TRBV11-1,TGTGCCAGCAGCTCCCCGTACGACAGGGGTGAGGCCGGGGAGCTGTTTTTT,CASSSPYDRGEAGELFF
TRBJ2-7,NA,NA,TRBV28,TGTGCCAGCACCAATACCCCTGACAGGATCTTATACGAATTAGAGCAGTACTTC,CASTNTPDRILYELEQYF
TRBJ1-1,NA,NA,TRBV4-1,TGCGCCAGCAATGGGTTATCCGGGGTGAACACTGAAGCTTTCTTT,CASNGLSGVNTEAFF
TRBJ2-7,NA,TRBD1,TRBV5-1,TGCGCCAGCAGCTTTACAGGGGGCGAGCAGTACTTC,CASSFTGGEQYF